The next 29 T cell receptor beta chains were all read from a single sample in a study of shared T cell receptors in the human thymus (dated by TCRdb to about 2021). Library method: the immunoSEQ multiplex PCR assay. The source is immuneACCESS, and TCRdb retained only in-frame sequences with V and J called. Part of the clones is not carried over; for the studies checked, unresolved V genes explain less than half of this, and the remainder is unexplained. A total of 450,000 to 650,000 clones appear in this sample, around three quarters of them only once. Clones ranked in the top ten supply 0.01% to 0.015% of the sample. The sample also formed part of further work on human thymus T cells.

The sample taken for sequencing was thymocytes. The origin of the receptors is a boy less than two years old with a congenital heart defect. Donor details come from another sample of the same person, matched by shared clones.

The chain uses TRBV9 and TRBJ2-3; 7 positions agree with TRBD2. The CDR3 runs 15 residues. CDR1 and CDR2 from the germline V gene are SGDLS and YYNGEE. V gave up 7 bases and J gave up 4 bases; unmatched junction bases: 12. The chain's CDR3 is CASGGGGSSADTQYF. In DNA form, the CDR3 reads TGTGCCAGCGGCGGCGGCGGGAGTAGCGCAGATACGCAGTATTTT. The whole variable domain, remainder taken from reference TRBV9 and TRBJ2-3, is DSGVTQTPKHLITATGQRVTLRCSPRSGDLSVYWYQQSLDQGLQFLIQYYNGEERAKGNILERFSAQQFPDLHSELNLSSLELGDSALYFCASGGGGSSADTQYFGPGTRLTVL.

This CDR3 is CASSLEIFAGRGGYTF. The CDR3 DNA reads TGTGCCAGCAGCTTAGAGATCTTTGCAGGGAGGGGCGGCTACACCTTC. V and J are TRBV11-3 and TRBJ1-2; maybe TRBD1 (5 bases). CDR1 is SGHNT and CDR2 is YENEEA in the germline V gene. Trimming pared 0 bases from V and 8 bases from J, leaving 19 bases between. The CDR3 has 16 amino acids.

This clone was observed once. The V call is TRBV6-5, the J call TRBJ2-7; 10 nucleotides match TRBD2. The CDR3 sequence is 15 residues long. Trimming cost V 4 bases and J 5 bases; bases outside gene matches: 8. Germline CDR1 MNHEY, CDR2 SVGAGI. CDR3 sequence reads: CASSSPSGSTDEQYF. In DNA, the CDR3 is TGTGCCAGCAGTTCCCCTAGCGGGAGTACGGACGAGCAGTACTTC.

With respect to this clone: One end of the junction fails to match germline, which may point to a read error. The chain employs TRBV7-2 and TRBJ2-7, with 9 bases lining up with TRBD1. Germline loops: CDR1 SGHTA, CDR2 FQGNSA. The CDR3 sequence is 14 residues long. The CDR3 spells CASSRGQGRYAQYF. The CDR3 nucleotides are TGTGCCAGCAGCCGAGGACAGGGGAGGTACGCGCAGTACTTC.

This chain uses TRBV29-1 with TRBJ2-1, with 11 positions matching TRBD2. Trimming at V came to 8 bases and at J to 8 bases, leaving 5 bases not matched to a gene. This CDR3 has 12 residues. CDR1 and CDR2 from the germline V gene are SQVTM and ANQGSEA. DNA of the CDR3: TGCAGCTCGCGGACTAGCGGGCATGAGCAGTTCTTC. Its translation: CSSRTSGHEQFF.

This chain uses TRBV5-1 with TRBJ1-2; perhaps TRBD1 as D (5 bases). Trimming took off 0 bases at V and 8 bases at J, with 17 bases between the two ends. From germline, CDR1 is SGHRS and CDR2 YFSETQ. The CDR3 is 15 amino acids. The CDR3 spells CASSLGAAEKGGYTF. The CDR3 DNA follows: TGCGCCAGCAGCTTGGGGGCAGCCGAAAAGGGGGGCTACACCTTC.

This chain uses TRBV4-2 with TRBJ2-7, with a tentative D call TRBD2 (6 bases). Per the germline V gene, CDR1 is LGHNA and CDR2 is YNFKEQ. The CDR3 loop spans 16 amino acids. Trimming stripped 4 bases from V and 0 bases from J, with 16 bases between. The CDR3 is CASSPAGGALSYEQYF. DNA of the CDR3: TGTGCCAGCAGCCCGGCCGGCGGGGCACTCTCCTACGAGCAGTACTTC.

CDR3 sequence reads: CASSFSGRRTDTQYF. CDR3 nucleotide sequence: TGTGCCAGCAGTTTTAGCGGGAGGAGGACAGATACGCAGTATTTT. This chain joins TRBV6-5 and TRBJ2-3, with TRBD2 matching over 10 bases. The V gene's germline CDR1 is MNHEY and CDR2 SVGAGI. After removal of 4 bases from V and 3 bases from J, the junction contained 4 bases not matched to a gene. The CDR3 runs to 15 residues.

V and J are TRBV30 and TRBJ2-7; D possibly corresponds to TRBD2 (6 bases). This CDR3 is built from 15 residues. The ends were cut back, 4 bases at V and 4 bases at J, with 20 bases in the middle. Per the germline V gene, CDR1 is GTSNPN and CDR2 is SVGIG (reference sequence). For the CDR3, the DNA is TGTGCCTGGAACCCTGGGAGGTCCCTACCTTACGAGCAGTACTTC. The encoded protein is CAWNPGRSLPYEQYF.

The genes are TRBV11-1 and TRBJ1-2, with 9 bases lining up with TRBD1. The CDR3 extends over 14 amino acids. CDR1 and CDR2 from the germline V gene are SGHAT and FQDESV (reference sequence). V lost 4 bases and J lost 8; bases outside the gene matches: 8. The CDR3 reads CASSYRTGDRGYTF. CDR3 DNA sequence: TGTGCCAGCAGCTACAGGACAGGGGACAGAGGCTACACCTTC.

This chain joins TRBV27 and TRBJ2-6; TRBD1 aligns across 9 bases. Germline CDR1 MNHEY, CDR2 SMNVEV (reference sequence). The V and J ends lost 5 bases and 0 bases, in that order; junction bases with no gene match: 5. The CDR3 extends over 17 amino acids. CDR3 in amino acids: CASSVPGQGSGANVLTF. In DNA, the CDR3 is TGTGCCAGCAGTGTACCGGGACAGGGCTCTGGGGCCAACGTCCTGACTTTC.

This chain connects TRBV5-1 to TRBJ2-7, with TRBD2 identical over 13 bases. After removal of 1 base from V and 3 bases from J, the junction contained 1 base not matched to a gene. Germline V lookup: CDR1 SGHRS, CDR2 YFSETQ. This CDR3 has 15 amino acids. CDR3 in amino acids: CASSLWTSGSYEQYF. CDR3 nucleotides: TGCGCCAGCAGCTTGTGGACTAGCGGGAGCTACGAGCAGTACTTC.

This clone was picked up a small number of times. The V gene is TRBV4-1, the J gene TRBJ2-7; TRBD2 matches at 10 bases. V lost 3 bases to trimming and J lost 4 bases; unmatched junction nucleotides: 9. Germline lookup yields CDR1 MGHRA and CDR2 YSYEKL. The CDR3 is 16 residues long. The CDR3 sequence is CASSQGPAGGPYEQYF. For the CDR3, the DNA is TGCGCCAGCAGCCAGGGTCCAGCGGGAGGGCCGTACGAGCAGTACTTC.

V is TRBV27 and J is TRBJ2-7; 11 bases align to TRBD2. V shed 5 bases and J 2 bases; nucleotides not matched to a gene: 5. This CDR3 is 15 amino acids long. The germline CDR1 and CDR2 sequences are MNHEY and SMNVEV (reference sequence). The CDR3 loop is CASSVSGRGTYEQYF. CDR3 bases: TGTGCCAGCAGTGTTAGCGGGAGGGGAACCTACGAGCAGTACTTC.

The chain carries TRBV9 and TRBJ2-3, with 11 bases matching TRBD2. V lost 0 bases, J lost 4 bases, and 4 bases stayed unmatched. The germline gives CDR1 SGDLS, CDR2 YYNGEE. The CDR3 covers 16 residues. CDR3 sequence reads: CASSVGLAGRPDTQYF. CDR3 sequence (DNA): TGTGCCAGCAGCGTAGGACTAGCGGGACGGCCAGATACGCAGTATTTT.

The chain links TRBV4-2 to TRBJ1-3, with 7 bases lining up with TRBD1. CDR1 is LGHNA and CDR2 is YNFKEQ in the germline V gene. CDR3 length equals 17 residues. With V trimmed by 2 bases and J by 8 bases, 15 bases remained unmatched. The CDR3 DNA sequence: TGTGCCAGCAGCCAAAGCGTGGCCCAGGGGGGACGGGACACCATATATTTT. Translating gives CASSQSVAQGGRDTIYF.

The DNA of the CDR3 is TGTGCCACCAGCCCCGGAGACAGGGCCATCTACGAGCAGTACTTC. It translates to CATSPGDRAIYEQYF. The V call is TRBV15, the J call TRBJ2-7; the match to TRBD1 covers 7 bases. The ends lost 5 bases at V and 3 bases at J; junction bases unmatched: 10. Germline V lookup: CDR1 LNHNV, CDR2 YYDKDF (reference sequence). The CDR3 is 15 amino acids.

The chain's CDR3 is CASSGGAGLWYEQYF. CDR3 bases: TGTGCCAGCAGCGGGGGGGCTGGACTATGGTACGAGCAGTACTTC. This sequence joins TRBV5-5 and TRBJ2-7; possibly TRBD2 for D (7 bases). V lost 4 bases and J lost 4, with 18 bases in between. CDR1 is SGHKS, CDR2 YYEKEE, per germline (reference sequence). This CDR3 is built from 15 residues.

The chain uses TRBV29-1 and TRBJ2-1; 8 positions agree with TRBD1. There are 14 residues in the CDR3. The germline V gene encodes CDR1 SQVTM and CDR2 ANQGSEA. V dropped 7 bases and J dropped 7; count of bases not matched to a gene: 12. In DNA form, the CDR3 reads TGCAGCGCCTCGGGACAGGAAGAAGGGAATGAGCAGTTCTTC. Protein sequence: CSASGQEEGNEQFF.

This chain links TRBV28 with TRBJ2-1; D is possibly TRBD1 (6 bases). Germline CDR1 is MDHEN and CDR2 is SYDVKM. Between the trimmed V and J ends, which lost 5 bases and 0 bases, there was a span of 11 bases. CDR3 length: 15 residues. CDR3 protein: CASSRRGSSYNEQFF. CDR3 bases: TGTGCCAGCAGTCGCAGGGGCTCCTCCTACAATGAGCAGTTCTTC.

Here the CDR3 reads CASRPGLAGRTGELFF. In DNA form, the CDR3 reads TGTGCCAGCAGGCCCGGACTAGCGGGACGGACCGGGGAGCTGTTTTTT. The chain employs TRBV27 and TRBJ2-2; 12 bases align to TRBD2. Germline V gene sequence: CDR1 MNHEY, CDR2 SMNVEV (reference sequence). With 6 bases clipped from V and 5 bases from J, the junction kept 7 bases outside the gene matches. This CDR3 has 16 amino acids.

This sequence joins TRBV10-1 and TRBJ2-2; tentatively, D is TRBD1 (6 bases). The CDR3 totals 14 residues. Germline-derived CDR1 and CDR2 are WNHNN and SYGVQD (reference sequence). V was shortened by 7 bases and J by 2 bases, with 11 bases between the two germline ends. The CDR3 DNA follows: TGCGCCAGCACTCCGGGACATAACACCGGGGAGCTGTTTTTT. It yields the protein CASTPGHNTGELFF.

The rearrangement uses TRBV4-1 and TRBJ2-7, with 8 nucleotides matching TRBD2. The CDR3 is 15 residues long. CDR1 is MGHRA and CDR2 is YSYEKL in the germline V gene. Trimming at V came to 3 bases and at J to 2 bases, leaving 6 bases not matched to a gene. CDR3 in DNA: TGCGCCAGCAGCCAGGCCCTAGCGGGCCCCTACGAGCAGTACTTC. Protein: CASSQALAGPYEQYF.

This rearrangement joins TRBV4-1 to TRBJ2-7; 7 nucleotides agree with TRBD2. This CDR3 comprises 15 residues. Losses at the gene ends were 4 bases for V and 3 bases for J; bases not matched to a gene: 9. CDR1 is MGHRA, CDR2 YSYEKL, per germline. CDR3: CASSRLAERGYEQYF. The CDR3 nucleotides are TGCGCCAGCAGCCGCCTAGCGGAGAGGGGCTACGAGCAGTACTTC.

V and J are TRBV29-1 and TRBJ2-1; D is unresolved. Deletions cut 3 bases from V and 6 bases from J, with 15 bases between. The germline CDR1 and CDR2 sequences are SQVTM and ANQGSEA. The CDR3 covers 14 residues. CDR3 loop: CSVDFRISPNEQFF. The CDR3 DNA reads as TGCAGCGTTGATTTTCGGATTAGCCCCAATGAGCAGTTCTTC.

This clone was seen more than once but under ten times. The CDR3 is CASREVSYNEQFF. CDR3 DNA: TGTGCCAGCCGGGAGGTCTCCTACAATGAGCAGTTCTTC. The V gene is TRBV6-6, the J gene TRBJ2-1; 7 nucleotides align to TRBD2. V was clipped by 8 bases and J by 0 bases; unmatched bases: 1. Per germline, CDR1 MNHNY and CDR2 SVGAGI (reference sequence). The CDR3 is made up of 13 amino acids.

This chain joins TRBV7-2 and TRBJ2-7; maybe TRBD2 (6 bases). Trimming shortened V by 2 bases and J by 0 bases, and 14 bases separated the two germline ends. The CDR3 is made up of 16 amino acids. CDR1 is SGHTA and CDR2 is FQGNSA in the germline V gene. CDR3 amino acids: CASSLKWDSASYEQYF. The CDR3, as DNA: TGTGCCAGCAGCTTAAAATGGGACTCCGCCTCCTACGAGCAGTACTTC.

The table lists this clone with a count of one. The J gene is TRBJ2-7, the V gene TRBV18, with D uncertain. Germline lookup yields CDR1 KGHSH and CDR2 LQKENI. The CDR3 totals 13 residues. Trimming removed 4 bases at V and 2 bases at J, with 9 bases between. The CDR3 sequence: CASSHVGAYEQYF. CDR3 DNA sequence: TGTGCCAGCTCACACGTCGGAGCCTACGAGCAGTACTTC.

The chain has TRBV27 and TRBJ2-7, with 8 bases lining up with TRBD1. The CDR3 is 16 residues long. The trim removed 4 bases at V and 5 bases at J, leaving 13 bases unmatched. Germline V gene lookup returns CDR1 MNHEY and CDR2 SMNVEV (reference sequence). In DNA form, the CDR3 reads TGTGCCAGCAGTTGCAACCTGGGCAGGGGGCTCCACGAGCAGTACTTC. Its translation: CASSCNLGRGLHEQYF.